This is a list of T cell receptor beta chains from one sample in a study of regulatory T cells in long-lasting Graves disease. TCRdb reprocessed the multiplex PCR reads via MiXCR and lists one record per CDR3 protein. The sample comprises 500,000 to 800,000 distinct CDR3 sequences, about 30% of which are singletons, and 42% rests with the top ten. The source material was peripheral blood mononuclear cells (PBMCs), sampled when the disease was refractory, from a patient treated with antithyroid drugs. These TCRs come from a female donor with Graves disease. The CDR3 runs from the conserved cysteine through the conserved F or W. A D gene is named only where the DNA matches it firmly. Clone size appears in some rows only: once, few, many, or a class for an expanded clone.

V gene	J gene	clone size	D gene	CDR3 DNA	CDR3 protein
TRBV12-3/TRBV12-4	TRBJ2-4	many	TRBD2	TGTGCCAGCAGCCCTAGCGGGAGTTTAGCCAAAAACATTCAGTACTTC	CASSPSGSLAKNIQYF
TRBV2	TRBJ1-5	few	NA	TGTGCCAGCAGTGGGGGGACCAATCAGCCCCAGCATTTT	CASSGGTNQPQHF
TRBV6-1	TRBJ1-4	few	NA	TGTGCCAGCAGTACAGACAGGTTGGGTGAAAAACTGTTTTTT	CASSTDRLGEKLFF
TRBV28	TRBJ1-2	few	NA	TGTGCCAGCAGCCCCGCTTGGGATGGGTTAGTTGACTATGGCTACACCTTC	CASSPAWDGLVDYGYTF
TRBV29-1	TRBJ2-2	NA	NA	TGCAGCGTTGAGACAGGGTGGGGAGGCACCGGGGAGCTGTTTTTT	CSVETGWGGTGELFF
TRBV10-3	TRBJ1-5	few	NA	TGTGCCATCACCCCGGGCCGTAATCAGCCCCAGCATTTT	CAITPGRNQPQHF
TRBV29-1	TRBJ2-2	NA	TRBD2	TGCAGCGTTGGACTAGCGGGCGATCCTGGGGAGCTGTTTTTT	CSVGLAGDPGELFF
TRBV27	TRBJ1-1	many	TRBD1	TGTGCCAGCAGTTTGACAGGGAGGCCCACTGAAGCTTTCTTT	CASSLTGRPTEAFF
TRBV12-3/TRBV12-4	TRBJ1-1	NA	NA	TGTGCCAGCAGTTTCTTGGCAAGGAACACTGAAGCTTTCTTT	CASSFLARNTEAFF
TRBV11-2	TRBJ2-2	many	NA	TGTGCCAGCAGCTTGCGTCTAGGGGGCACCGGGGAGCTGTTTTTT	CASSLRLGGTGELFF
TRBV30	TRBJ2-7	NA	NA	TGTGCCTTGGAAGGAATAGGGAGTTCCTACGAGCAGTACTTC	CALEGIGSSYEQYF
TRBV28	TRBJ1-1	few	TRBD1	TGTGCCAGCAGTTTTCAGGGGGATGCTGAAGCTTTCTTT	CASSFQGDAEAFF
TRBV20-1	TRBJ2-7	few	TRBD2	TGCAGTGGGACTAGCGGGAGGGTGTCCGAGCAGTACTTC	CSGTSGRVSEQYF
TRBV20-1	TRBJ1-5	few	TRBD1	TGCAGTGCTAGAGGGGACAGTAATCAGCCCCAGCATTTT	CSARGDSNQPQHF
TRBV15	TRBJ2-5	few	TRBD2	TGTGCCACCAGCAGCACTGGGGGGGGAGGGCCATTAGAGACCCAGTACTTC	CATSSTGGGGPLETQYF
TRBV7-9	TRBJ2-7	many	NA	TGTGCCAGCAGCAGCCCCCGGGGGCGCGAAAGCCTCGACGAGCAGTACTTC	CASSSPRGRESLDEQYF
TRBV5-4	TRBJ1-2	NA	NA	TGTGCCAGCAGACGGGGATCGGGGACCTATGGCTACACCTTC	CASRRGSGTYGYTF
TRBV27	TRBJ2-7	NA	NA	TGTGCCAGCAGTTTTGCGGCGGAGACCTACGAGCAGTACTTC	CASSFAAETYEQYF
TRBV14	TRBJ2-5	once	TRBD2	TGTGCCAGCAGCCGAGATCCTAGCGGGAGAGGAGAGACCCAGTACTTC	CASSRDPSGRGETQYF
TRBV6-1	TRBJ2-1	NA	TRBD1	TGTGCCAGCAGCTCGACAGGGGCAGTGTCCTACAATGAGCAGTTCTTC	CASSSTGAVSYNEQFF
TRBV11-2	TRBJ1-5	NA	TRBD1	TGTGCCAGCAGCTATACAGGGGGCCGCGATCAGCCCCAGCATTTT	CASSYTGGRDQPQHF
TRBV12-3/TRBV12-4	TRBJ2-7	many	TRBD2	TGTGCCAGCAGCAACAGGGGACTAGCGGGAGGGCTCACCTACGAGCAGTACTTC	CASSNRGLAGGLTYEQYF
TRBV10-3	TRBJ1-2	NA	NA	TGTGCCATCAGTGAGCCGGACTATGGCTACACCTTC	CAISEPDYGYTF
TRBV6-1	TRBJ1-2	NA	TRBD1	TGTGCCATCAGGACAGGGGTTAACTATGGCTACACCTTC	CAIRTGVNYGYTF
TRBV29-1	TRBJ1-1	NA	NA	TGCAGCGTTGTCCTCGCCGTTAACACTGAAGCTTTCTTT	CSVVLAVNTEAFF
TRBV29-1	TRBJ1-1	NA	NA	TGCAGCCTCGAAGGGGACACTGAAGCTTTCTTT	CSLEGDTEAFF
TRBV30	TRBJ1-1	few	NA	TGTGCCTGGACCCAAAGGGGTAACACTGAAGCTTTCTTT	CAWTQRGNTEAFF
TRBV12-3/TRBV12-4	TRBJ1-5	NA	TRBD1	TGTGCCAGCAGTTCCTCGACAGGGAATCAGCCCCAGCATTTT	CASSSSTGNQPQHF
TRBV9	TRBJ2-5	NA	NA	TGTGCCAGCAGCGTCTGGGACCGACAAGAGACCCAGTACTTC	CASSVWDRQETQYF
TRBV11-2	TRBJ1-1	NA	NA	TGTGCCAGCAGTAAGGGGGGGGGAACTGAAGCTTTCTTT	CASSKGGGTEAFF
TRBV7-9	TRBJ1-1	many	TRBD1	TGTGCCAGCAGCTTAGATGCCAGGGGGCGTGAAGCTTTCTTT	CASSLDARGREAFF
TRBV12-3/TRBV12-4	TRBJ2-7	few	TRBD2	TGTGCCAGCAGTACCAAGACTAGCGCATACTACGAGCAGTACTTC	CASSTKTSAYYEQYF
TRBV10-3	TRBJ1-2	many	NA	TGTGCCATCAGTGACCTCCCGGAGGGGCAGGAGGACTATGGCTACACCTTC	CAISDLPEGQEDYGYTF
TRBV6-1	TRBJ2-7	NA	TRBD2	TGTGCCAGCAGGGGACTAGCGGAGGGGCTAATATACGAGCAGTACTTC	CASRGLAEGLIYEQYF
TRBV12-3/TRBV12-4	TRBJ1-2	many	NA	TGTGCCAGCAGCCCCAGGGCAGGGGCTAACTATGGCTACACCTTC	CASSPRAGANYGYTF
TRBV27	TRBJ1-2	NA	TRBD1	TGTGCCAGCAGTTTAACCGGGACAGGGATTAACTATGGCTACACCTTC	CASSLTGTGINYGYTF
TRBV11-2	TRBJ1-1	many	NA	TGTGCCAGCAGCCCAGCGGGCACACCCAACACTGAAGCTTTCTTT	CASSPAGTPNTEAFF
TRBV6-2/TRBV6-3	TRBJ2-2	NA	NA	TGTGCCAGCAGTTACTCGGCGGGGGAGGGGGACACCGGGGAGCTGTTTTTT	CASSYSAGEGDTGELFF
TRBV6-1	TRBJ1-5	many	NA	TGTGCCAGCACTTGGGATTATAGCAATCAGCCCCAGCATTTT	CASTWDYSNQPQHF
TRBV6-1	TRBJ1-2	many	NA	TGTGCCAGCAGAAACAGCTATGGCTACACCTTC	CASRNSYGYTF
TRBV28	TRBJ1-2	many	NA	TGTGCCAGCAGTAGAAAATATGGGCCTCAGATTTTCTATGGCTACACCTTC	CASSRKYGPQIFYGYTF
TRBV11-1	TRBJ2-7	many	NA	TGTGCCAGCAGCCACCGGGACGCCGACTTCTACGAGCAGTACTTC	CASSHRDADFYEQYF
TRBV6-1	TRBJ2-7	many	NA	TGTGCCAGCAGTGAAGGGCAAACAAACGAGCAGTACTTC	CASSEGQTNEQYF
TRBV6-1	TRBJ1-5	few	TRBD1	TGTGCCAGCAGTGAAGCGAAGGACAGGGTATATCAGCCCCAGCATTTT	CASSEAKDRVYQPQHF
TRBV29-1	TRBJ1-6	NA	TRBD1	TGCAGCGTCGGGACAGGGCATTCACCCCTCCACTTT	CSVGTGHSPLHF
TRBV9	TRBJ2-2	NA	NA	TGTGCCAGCAGCCGTAGCCAGACAGACCTCAACACCGGGGAGCTGTTTTTT	CASSRSQTDLNTGELFF
TRBV27	TRBJ2-7	NA	NA	TGTGCCAGCAGGCCTCTGGCCAGGGGGGAATACGAGCAGTACTTC	CASRPLARGEYEQYF
TRBV4-3	TRBJ1-4	NA	NA	TGCGCCAGCAGCCCCGTCAGTGTTAATGAAAAACTGTTTTTT	CASSPVSVNEKLFF
TRBV12-3/TRBV12-4	TRBJ2-7	NA	TRBD2	TGTGCCAGCAGTCCCTCTCCGGGACTAGCGGGAGGGCAGTACTTC	CASSPSPGLAGGQYF
TRBV20-1	TRBJ2-7	NA	TRBD2	TGCAGTGCTAGGCCCACGAAAGCGGGAGTCTTATACGAGCAGTACTTC	CSARPTKAGVLYEQYF